The sequence of this T cell receptor (beta chain) was determined in a study of CD8 T cells in ankylosing spondylitis. Points from the study as a whole: Seven to nine highly homologous variants made up a TCR beta motif, and this motif appeared characteristic of ankylosing spondylitis blood. There was reportedly significant enrichment of clones that were disease-linked in matched ankylosing spondylitis synovial fluid. Those disease-linked clones were CD8+; they were also relatively rare in peripheral blood.

A remark on this clonotype: Its antigen is unknown.

Molecular-barcoded quantitative 5'-RACE produced these TCR beta libraries. TCRdb analysed the 5' RACE reads with MiXCR anew, one entry per CDR3 protein. The sample has 190,000 or so distinct CDR3 sequences, 9.5% to 15% seen once. There are 14 residues in the CDR3. Germline V CDR1 and CDR2: SGDLS, YYNGEE. V was cut by 0 bases and J by 5 bases, with 11 bases left in between. The sequenced material came from blood, either unsorted or a sorted T cell fraction (not recorded which). The chain couples TRBV9 to TRBJ2-5; either TRBD1 or TRBD2 may fit D (5 bases each). This sequence originates from a male donor with ankylosing spondylitis or in good health (not recorded which). CDR3 loop: CASSVGGTDETQYF. CDR3 DNA sequence: TGTGCCAGCAGCGTAGGAGGGACGGATGAGACCCAGTACTTC.